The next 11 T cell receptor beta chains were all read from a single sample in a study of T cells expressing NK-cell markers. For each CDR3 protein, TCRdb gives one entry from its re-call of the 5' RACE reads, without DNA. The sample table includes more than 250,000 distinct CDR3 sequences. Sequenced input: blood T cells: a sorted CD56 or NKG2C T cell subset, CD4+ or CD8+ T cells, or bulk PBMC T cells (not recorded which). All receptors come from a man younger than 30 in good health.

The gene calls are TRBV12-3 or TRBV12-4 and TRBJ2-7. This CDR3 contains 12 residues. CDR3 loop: CASSLVSHEQYF.

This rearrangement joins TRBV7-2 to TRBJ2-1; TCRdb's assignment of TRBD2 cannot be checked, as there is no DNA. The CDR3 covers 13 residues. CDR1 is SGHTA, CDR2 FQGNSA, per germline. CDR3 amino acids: CASRDAAGGRQFF.

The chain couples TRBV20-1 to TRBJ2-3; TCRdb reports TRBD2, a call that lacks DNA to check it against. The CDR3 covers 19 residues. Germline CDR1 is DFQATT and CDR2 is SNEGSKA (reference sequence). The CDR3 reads CSASSPLAGVRVGTDTQYF.

The CDR3 spells CAISESTGTSGNYNEQFF. The chain joins TRBV10-3 to TRBJ2-1; TCRdb selects TRBD2, and the lack of DNA leaves this call unchecked. The CDR3 spans 18 residues. Germline V gives CDR1 ENHRY, CDR2 SYGVKD.

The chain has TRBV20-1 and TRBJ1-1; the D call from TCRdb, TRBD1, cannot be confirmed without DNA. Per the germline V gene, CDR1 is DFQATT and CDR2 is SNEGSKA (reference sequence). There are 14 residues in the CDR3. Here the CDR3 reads CSASKGGTNTEAFF.

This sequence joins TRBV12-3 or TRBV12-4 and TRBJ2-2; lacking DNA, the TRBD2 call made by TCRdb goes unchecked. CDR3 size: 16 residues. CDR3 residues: CASATSGRAYVGELFF.

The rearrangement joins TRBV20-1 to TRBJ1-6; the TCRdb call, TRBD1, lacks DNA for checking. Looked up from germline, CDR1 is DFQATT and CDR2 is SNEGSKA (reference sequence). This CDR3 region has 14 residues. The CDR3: CSAHPGTGGIPLHF.

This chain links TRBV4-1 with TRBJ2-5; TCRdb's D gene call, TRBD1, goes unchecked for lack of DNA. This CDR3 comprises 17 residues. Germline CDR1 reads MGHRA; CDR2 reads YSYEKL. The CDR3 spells CASSRLSTPRGQETQYF.

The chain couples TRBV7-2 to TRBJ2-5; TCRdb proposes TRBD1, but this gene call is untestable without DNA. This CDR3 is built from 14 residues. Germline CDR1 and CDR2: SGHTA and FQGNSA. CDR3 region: CASSTRTGSETQYF.

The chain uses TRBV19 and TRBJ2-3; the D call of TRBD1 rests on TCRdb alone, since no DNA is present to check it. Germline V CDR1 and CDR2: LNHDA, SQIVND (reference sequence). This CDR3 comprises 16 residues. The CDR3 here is CASSHSWDRVGNTQYF. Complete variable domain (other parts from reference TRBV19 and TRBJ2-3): DGGITQSPKYLFRKEGQNVTLSCEQNLNHDAMYWYRQDPGQGLRLIYYSQIVNDFQKGDIAEGYSVSREKKESFPLTVTSAQKNPTAFYLCASSHSWDRVGNTQYFGPGTRLTVL.

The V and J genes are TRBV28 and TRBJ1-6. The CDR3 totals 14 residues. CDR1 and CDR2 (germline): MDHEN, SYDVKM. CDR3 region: CASLSGVEYSPLHF.